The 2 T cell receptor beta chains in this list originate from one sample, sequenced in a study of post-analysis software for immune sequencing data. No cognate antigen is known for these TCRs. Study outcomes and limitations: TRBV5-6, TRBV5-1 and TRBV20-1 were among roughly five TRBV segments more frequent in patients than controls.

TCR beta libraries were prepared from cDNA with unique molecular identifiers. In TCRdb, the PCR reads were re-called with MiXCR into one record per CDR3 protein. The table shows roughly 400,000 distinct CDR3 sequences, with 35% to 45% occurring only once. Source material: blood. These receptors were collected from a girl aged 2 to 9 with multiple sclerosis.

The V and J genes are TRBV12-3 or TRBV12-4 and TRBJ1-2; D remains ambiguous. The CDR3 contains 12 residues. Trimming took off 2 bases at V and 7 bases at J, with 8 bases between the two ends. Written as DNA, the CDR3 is TGTGCCAGCAGTTTACCATACCGTGGCTACACCTTC. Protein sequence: CASSLPYRGYTF.

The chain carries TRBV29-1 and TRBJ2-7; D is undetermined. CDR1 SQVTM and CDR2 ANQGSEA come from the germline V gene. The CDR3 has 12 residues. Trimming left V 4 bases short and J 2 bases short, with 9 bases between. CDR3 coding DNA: TGCAGCGTTGGCAGCTCCACCTACGAGCAGTACTTC. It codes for CSVGSSTYEQYF.